The sequence of this T cell receptor beta chain was determined in a study of T cell responses to AZD1222 COVID-19 vaccine. Study-wide findings and caveats: Donors in the cohort were predominantly white British and more often female, and clonal diversity was possibly underestimated. Reportedly, nearly half of unique spike TCRs recognized epitopes outside B.1.351/B.1.1.7 mutations. Among vaccine-associated CD4 TCRs, coverage spanned spike, with dominance at 160-218 and 743-854.

Notes on this clone: The target antigen is unknown.

Some clones are missing from TCRdb's copy, which holds only in-frame ones; the method was immunoSEQ multiplex PCR. Of over 150,000 clones listed, around 88% are singletons. The ends lost 4 bases at V and 7 bases at J; junction bases unmatched: 9. Per the germline V gene, CDR1 is MNHEY and CDR2 is SVGAGI. CDR3 length: 14 amino acids. This sequence joins TRBV6-5 and TRBJ1-2; 7 nucleotides align to TRBD1. The source material was peripheral blood, sampled 28 days after the second AZD1222 dose. The sequence was obtained from an adult who received the AZD1222 COVID-19 vaccine. CDR3 residues: CASSWGRGYSGYTF. DNA of the CDR3: TGTGCCAGCAGTTGGGGCAGGGGGTACTCTGGCTACACCTTC.